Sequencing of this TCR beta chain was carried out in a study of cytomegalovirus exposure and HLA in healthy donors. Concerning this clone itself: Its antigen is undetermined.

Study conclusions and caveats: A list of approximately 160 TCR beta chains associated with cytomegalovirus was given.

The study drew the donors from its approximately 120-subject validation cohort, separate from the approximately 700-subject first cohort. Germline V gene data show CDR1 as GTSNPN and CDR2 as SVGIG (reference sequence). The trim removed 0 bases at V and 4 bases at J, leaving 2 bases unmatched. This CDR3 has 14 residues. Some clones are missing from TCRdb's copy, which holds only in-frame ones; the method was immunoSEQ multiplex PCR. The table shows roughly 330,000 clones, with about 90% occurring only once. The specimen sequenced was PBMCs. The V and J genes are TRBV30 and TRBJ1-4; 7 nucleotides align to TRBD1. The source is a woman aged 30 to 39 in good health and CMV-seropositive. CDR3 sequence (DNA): TGTGCCTGGAGTGTAGCAGGGGGTAATGAAAAACTGTTTTTT. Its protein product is CAWSVAGGNEKLFF.